This TCR beta chain appears in the sequencing data of a study of identical twins. TCRdb analysed the 5' RACE reads with MiXCR anew, one entry per CDR3 protein. The sample holds 1.5 million to 2 million distinct CDR3 sequences, under 35% seen once. Turning to this clonotype: Its antigen is currently unknown.

Study observations and caveats: Abundant beta clonotypes from cord blood had fewer insertions, unlike memory repertoires, which showed none.

The origin of this receptor is a newborn girl in good health. Material for sequencing was cord blood.

This CDR3 is CASSLQGTLHYEQFF. The DNA of the CDR3 is TGTGCCAGCAGTTTACAGGGGACCCTCCACTACGAGCAGTTCTTC. V usage is TRBV27 and J usage is TRBJ2-1; D possibly corresponds to TRBD1 (6 bases). Germline assignment: CDR1 MNHEY and CDR2 SMNVEV (reference sequence). This CDR3 has 15 residues. With 2 bases removed from V and 10 bases from J, the gap between germline ends came to 18 bases.